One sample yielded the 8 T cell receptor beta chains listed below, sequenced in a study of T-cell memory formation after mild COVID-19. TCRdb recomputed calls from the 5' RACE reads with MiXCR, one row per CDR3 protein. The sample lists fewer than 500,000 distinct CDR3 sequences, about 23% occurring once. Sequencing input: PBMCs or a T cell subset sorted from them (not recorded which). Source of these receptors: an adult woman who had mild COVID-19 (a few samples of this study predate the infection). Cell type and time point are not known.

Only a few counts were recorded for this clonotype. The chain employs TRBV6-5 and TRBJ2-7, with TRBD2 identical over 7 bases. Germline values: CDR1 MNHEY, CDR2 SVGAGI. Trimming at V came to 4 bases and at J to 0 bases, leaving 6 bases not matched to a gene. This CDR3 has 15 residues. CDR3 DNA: TGTGCCAGCAGTTGGGGGGGGGTTAGCTCCTACGAGCAGTACTTC. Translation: CASSWGGVSSYEQYF.

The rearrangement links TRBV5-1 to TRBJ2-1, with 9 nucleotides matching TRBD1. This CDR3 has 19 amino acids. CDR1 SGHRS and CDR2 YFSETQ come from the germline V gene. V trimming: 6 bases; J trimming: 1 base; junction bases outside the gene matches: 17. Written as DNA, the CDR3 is TGCGCCAGCATCCCCGGGTGGGACAGGGAAGGGTGGTCCTACAATGAGCAGTTCTTC. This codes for CASIPGWDREGWSYNEQFF.

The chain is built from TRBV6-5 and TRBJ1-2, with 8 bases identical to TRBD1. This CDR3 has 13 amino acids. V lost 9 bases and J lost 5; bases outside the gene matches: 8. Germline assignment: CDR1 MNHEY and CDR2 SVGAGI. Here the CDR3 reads CASRTGSSYGYTF. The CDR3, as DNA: TGTGCCAGTAGGACAGGGTCGTCGTATGGCTACACCTTC.

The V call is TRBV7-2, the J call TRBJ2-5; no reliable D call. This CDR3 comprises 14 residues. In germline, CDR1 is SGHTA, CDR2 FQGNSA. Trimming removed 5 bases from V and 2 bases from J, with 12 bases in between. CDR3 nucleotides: TGTGCCAGCAGCCCTTGGACGGATCAAGAGACCCAGTACTTC. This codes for CASSPWTDQETQYF.

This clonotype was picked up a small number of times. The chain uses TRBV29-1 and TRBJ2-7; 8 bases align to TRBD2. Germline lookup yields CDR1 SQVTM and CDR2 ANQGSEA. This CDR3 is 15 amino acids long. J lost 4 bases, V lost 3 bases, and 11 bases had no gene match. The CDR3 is CSVDSSGELNYEQYF. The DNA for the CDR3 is TGCAGCGTTGACAGTAGCGGGGAATTAAATTACGAGCAGTACTTC.

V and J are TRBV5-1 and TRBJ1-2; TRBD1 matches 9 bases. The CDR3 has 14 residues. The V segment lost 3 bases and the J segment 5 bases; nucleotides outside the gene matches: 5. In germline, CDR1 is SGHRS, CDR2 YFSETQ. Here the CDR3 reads CASSWGTGPYGYTF. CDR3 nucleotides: TGCGCCAGCAGCTGGGGGACAGGGCCGTATGGCTACACCTTC.

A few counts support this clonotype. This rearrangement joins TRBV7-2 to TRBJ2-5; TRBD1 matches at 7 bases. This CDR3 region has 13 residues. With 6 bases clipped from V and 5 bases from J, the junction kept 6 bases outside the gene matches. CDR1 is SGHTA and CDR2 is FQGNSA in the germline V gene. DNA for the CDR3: TGTGCCAGCAGTGGACAGGTGTTGGAGACCCAGTACTTC. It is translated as CASSGQVLETQYF.

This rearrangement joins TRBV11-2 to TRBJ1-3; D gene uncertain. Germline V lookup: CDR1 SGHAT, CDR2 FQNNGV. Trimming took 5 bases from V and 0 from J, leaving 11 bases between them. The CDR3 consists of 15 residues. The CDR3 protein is CASSPQTFSGNTIYF. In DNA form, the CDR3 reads TGTGCCAGCAGCCCCCAGACATTCTCTGGAAACACCATATATTTT.